This T cell receptor (beta chain) was profiled in a study of CD8+CD57+ T cells in acquired aplastic anemia. Genomic DNA, serving as template, underwent TCR beta VDJ and CDR3 profiling. TCRdb ran MiXCR on the reads and lists one entry per CDR3 protein. Of 160,000 or so distinct CDR3 sequences in the sample, 40% to 55% are singletons; the top ten hold 3.2%. In its sample, this clonotype was seen once. The patients chosen for sequencing had shown expansion of CD8+CD57+ cells (detected by flow cytometry). Among the patients, none had received any therapy at the time of blood sampling. Sequencing was done on a sample of sorted CD4+, CD8+, or CD8+CD57+ T cells (not recorded which) from PBMCs. The receptor was isolated from a human donor with aplastic anemia.

CDR3 sequence reads: CATVGQGANQPQHF. CDR3 DNA sequence: TGTGCCACCGTCGGACAGGGGGCGAATCAGCCCCAGCATTTT. The J gene is TRBJ1-5, the V gene TRBV10-3; 11 bases match TRBD1. Germline CDR1 and CDR2: ENHRY and SYGVKD. The V and J ends lost 10 bases and 4 bases, in that order; junction bases with no gene match: 6. CDR3 length: 14 residues.